This T cell receptor (beta chain) stems from a study of tumor-infiltrating lymphocytes in primary liver carcinoma. Whole-study context: Tumor stage was T1-T3 N0M0, and tumor size was about 4.2 to 11 cm across. Broader study findings: Against blood, tumors held a significantly higher top-250-clone fraction (p = 0.039). Compared with tumor region pairs, tumor-adjacent and tumor-blood pairs overlapped less.

The table lists this clonotype with a few counts. Its specificity is not known. This may be a read error: a much more frequent sequence differs by one nucleotide. The blood RNA (from unsorted whole blood) was obtained, and germline DNA was also extracted. It was before surgery that about 3.7 milliliters of peripheral blood were collected. The CDR3 spans 13 residues. Germline CDR1 reads SGHAT; CDR2 reads FQNNGV. The germline V and J ends were trimmed by 4 bases and 7 bases, with 11 bases remaining between them. With approximately 500 ng total RNA as template and a constant-region primer, TCR beta cDNA was made. Three nested multiplex PCR rounds, a slightly modified ARM-PCR method, built the TCR beta libraries. With TRBV1-TRBV30 forward primers and a C-beta reverse primer, the first two PCR rounds were run for roughly 10 cycles each. TCRdb passed the multiplex PCR reads through MiXCR, listing each CDR3 protein once. The table lists about 180,000 distinct CDR3 sequences, about 60% of them singletons.

The sequencing sample was made of peripheral blood. This chain uses TRBV11-2 with TRBJ1-5; no definite D call. This clonotype was obtained from a man aged 35-49 years with primary liver carcinoma and hepatitis B virus infection. DNA for the CDR3: TGTGCCAGCAGCTCAGGCCTCGAGCAGCCCCAGCATTTT. This codes for CASSSGLEQPQHF.